Following are 26 T cell receptor beta chains from one sample sequenced in a study of shared clonotypes between healthy human individuals. The assay was immunoSEQ multiplex PCR, and TCRdb's table has in-frame clones only and misses some. The data contain some 1,400,000 clones, roughly 96% of them singletons. The sample consisted of naive CD4+ T cells sorted from blood. As for subset: CD45RA+ positively selected. These receptors were obtained from a man aged 25-40 years in good health.

This chain uses TRBV5-1 with TRBJ2-1; TRBD1 matches 10 bases. There are 16 residues in the CDR3. Germline CDR1 and CDR2: SGHRS and YFSETQ. V lost 4 bases and J lost 6; bases outside the gene matches: 10. The CDR3 nucleotides are TGCGCCAGCAGCGGATCGGGACAGGGGTTCGGCAATGAGCAGTTCTTC. Encoded protein: CASSGSGQGFGNEQFF.

Of note for this clone: This sample includes further DNA sequences coding for the same CDR3. This chain joins TRBV5-1 and TRBJ2-1; TRBD1 agrees at 8 bases. Looked up from germline, CDR1 is SGHRS and CDR2 is YFSETQ. The CDR3 sequence is 13 residues long. The junction had 3 bases not matched to a gene; V was cut back by 4 bases and J by 6 bases. The chain's CDR3 is CASSLGQGNEQFF. The CDR3 DNA reads TGCGCCAGCAGCCTAGGACAGGGCAATGAGCAGTTCTTC.

The chain couples TRBV5-5 to TRBJ1-5; 7 bases line up with TRBD1. V lost 1 base and J lost 6; bases outside the gene matches: 7. The CDR3 has 15 amino acids. The germline CDR1 and CDR2 sequences are SGHKS and YYEKEE (reference sequence). The CDR3 sequence is CASSLRGQKAQPQHF. The CDR3 region has the DNA TGTGCCAGCAGCTTGAGGGGACAGAAGGCTCAGCCCCAGCATTTT.

The genes are TRBV6-1 and TRBJ2-7, with D perhaps being TRBD1 or TRBD2 (5 bases each). Between the trimmed V and J ends, which lost 5 bases and 2 bases, there was a span of 16 bases. CDR1 MNHNS and CDR2 SASEGT come from the germline V gene. This CDR3 region has 15 residues. The CDR3 loop is CASSLGVGRTYEQYF. The CDR3 bases are TGTGCCAGCAGTTTGGGGGTGGGCCGAACCTACGAGCAGTACTTC.

V usage is TRBV7-2 and J usage is TRBJ2-5; D gene uncertain. The germline gives CDR1 SGHTA, CDR2 FQGNSA. The CDR3 length is 12 residues. Deletions cut 0 bases from V and 5 bases from J, with 4 bases between. The CDR3 loop is CASSLAYETQYF. In DNA, the CDR3 is TGTGCCAGCAGCTTAGCATACGAGACCCAGTACTTC.

As concerns this clone: Other DNA sequences in this sample translate to the same CDR3. This chain connects TRBV5-1 to TRBJ2-1; possibly TRBD2 for D (5 bases). Germline V gives CDR1 SGHRS, CDR2 YFSETQ. The CDR3 consists of 14 residues. V was cut by 0 bases and J by 3 bases, with 7 bases left in between. The CDR3 loop is CASSLEAGYNEQFF. The CDR3 nucleotides are TGCGCCAGCAGCTTGGAGGCGGGCTACAATGAGCAGTTCTTC.

Written as DNA, the CDR3 is TGTGCCAGCACCCGAGCGGGTAACTCCTACGAGCAGTACTTC. It is translated as CASTRAGNSYEQYF. The rearrangement joins TRBV6-1 to TRBJ2-7, with a tentative D call TRBD2 (6 bases). The CDR3 length is 14 residues. The germline CDR1 and CDR2 sequences are MNHNS and SASEGT. Trimming removed 7 bases at V and 0 bases at J, with 13 bases between.

This clone came up once. The chain carries TRBV7-2 and TRBJ2-3, with D perhaps TRBD2 (5 bases). The germline CDR1 and CDR2 sequences are SGHTA and FQGNSA. V lost 1 base and J lost 0, with 11 bases in between. The CDR3 length is 16 residues. CDR3 DNA sequence: TGTGCCAGCAGCTTAGGGCTAGCCGATAGCACAGATACGCAGTATTTT. As protein: CASSLGLADSTDTQYF.

V and J are TRBV6-5 and TRBJ1-2; D is unclear. The CDR3 has 14 amino acids. Trimming left V 2 bases short and J 6 bases short, with 13 bases between. CDR1 and CDR2 (germline): MNHEY, SVGAGI. CDR3 sequence: CASSYARGSDGYTF. The CDR3 coding sequence is TGTGCCAGCAGTTACGCCCGGGGTTCCGATGGCTACACCTTC.

The genes are TRBV7-9 and TRBJ2-5; D possibly uses TRBD1 or TRBD2 (6 bases each). This CDR3 is 15 amino acids long. Per the germline V gene, CDR1 is SEHNR and CDR2 is FQNEAQ (reference sequence). V lost 1 base and J 4 bases, leaving 13 bases between the germline ends. The CDR3 is CASSLGRGVPETQYF. CDR3 DNA sequence: TGTGCCAGCAGCTTAGGTAGGGGGGTTCCAGAGACCCAGTACTTC.

This chain joins TRBV5-1 and TRBJ2-1; 9 bases align to TRBD1. The CDR3 is made up of 15 amino acids. Germline lookup yields CDR1 SGHRS and CDR2 YFSETQ. Unmatched junction bases numbered 8, after V lost 4 bases and J lost 6 bases. DNA for the CDR3: TGCGCCAGCAGCATATGGACAGGGGCGGCCAATGAGCAGTTCTTC. Translated: CASSIWTGAANEQFF.

The chain employs TRBV19 and TRBJ1-2; a weak D match, TRBD1 (5 bases). Trimming pared 3 bases from V and 8 bases from J, leaving 13 bases between. The CDR3 runs 13 residues. Germline CDR1 and CDR2: LNHDA and SQIVND (reference sequence). The CDR3 region is CASSMGQTWGYTF. DNA for the CDR3: TGTGCCAGTAGTATGGGGCAGACCTGGGGCTACACCTTC.

V usage is TRBV9 and J usage is TRBJ2-7; D unclear. With 1 base removed from V and 1 base from J, the gap between germline ends came to 9 bases. This CDR3 contains 14 residues. Germline CDR1 and CDR2: SGDLS and YYNGEE. In DNA form, the CDR3 reads TGTGCCAGCAGCGTAAACTCAGTATCCTACGAGCAGTACTTC. This gives the protein CASSVNSVSYEQYF.

This chain joins TRBV20-1 and TRBJ2-7; D may be TRBD1 (5 bases). V lost 7 bases and J lost 6, with 13 bases in between. Germline loops: CDR1 DFQATT, CDR2 SNEGSKA (reference sequence). This CDR3 contains 11 residues. The CDR3 coding sequence is TGCAGTGGGCAGGGTTCGATCGAGCAGTACTTC. Amino acids: CSGQGSIEQYF.

The CDR3 spells CASSPPVDLDTQYF. The CDR3 nucleotides read TGTGCCAGCTCACCACCGGTGGACTTGGATACGCAGTATTTT. The genes are TRBV18 and TRBJ2-3; tentatively, D is TRBD2 (5 bases). Trimming removed 0 bases at V and 6 bases at J, with 10 bases between. Germline CDR1 KGHSH, CDR2 LQKENI. The CDR3 has 14 amino acids.

J is TRBJ2-1 and V is TRBV7-3, with 7 bases fitting TRBD2. V dropped 5 bases and J dropped 0; count of bases not matched to a gene: 4. Germline assignment: CDR1 SGHTA and CDR2 FQGTGA. This CDR3 is 15 amino acids long. CDR3 nucleotide sequence: TGTGCCAGCAGCCCCATAGCGGGCTCCTACAATGAGCAGTTCTTC. It yields the protein CASSPIAGSYNEQFF.

CDR3 nucleotide sequence: TGTGCCAGCAGTCCCGGACTAGCGGGAGTGGGGACCGGGGAGCTGTTTTTT. Protein product: CASSPGLAGVGTGELFF. The chain uses TRBV27 and TRBJ2-2; 13 bases map to TRBD2. The germline V gene has CDR1 MNHEY and CDR2 SMNVEV (reference sequence). The CDR3 has 17 residues. V was pared by 5 bases and J by 5 bases, with 8 bases of the junction left unmatched.

About this clone: The sample has other DNA sequences that encode this CDR3 too. The chain uses TRBV7-9 and TRBJ1-5, with no clear D. Germline CDR1 and CDR2: SEHNR and FQNEAQ (reference sequence). V was pared by 5 bases and J by 1 base, with 6 bases between. This CDR3 has 13 residues. The CDR3 reads CASSLTSNQPQHF. CDR3 bases: TGTGCCAGCAGCCTGACCAGCAATCAGCCCCAGCATTTT. Together with reference TRBV7-9 and TRBJ1-5, the CDR3 gives the full variable domain: DTGVSQNPRHKITKRGQNVTFRCDPISEHNRLYWYRQTLGQGPEFLTYFQNEAQLEKSRLLSDRFSAERPKGSFSTLEIQRTEQGDSAMYLCASSLTSNQPQHFGDGTRLSIL.

Of note for this clone: At the DNA level, this CDR3 is encoded by other sequences in the same sample as well. The J gene is TRBJ2-5, the V gene TRBV11-2; D is undetermined. The CDR3 length is 14 residues. V shed 1 base and J shed 0 bases, with 6 bases lying between them. Germline CDR1 is SGHAT and CDR2 is FQNNGV. CDR3 amino acids: CASSLVGNQETQYF. CDR3 coding DNA: TGTGCCAGCAGCTTAGTGGGGAACCAAGAGACCCAGTACTTC.

This sequence joins TRBV6-5 and TRBJ2-7; 10 bases line up with TRBD2. V gave up 6 bases and J gave up 6 bases; unmatched junction bases: 5. The germline gives CDR1 MNHEY, CDR2 SVGAGI. CDR3 length equals 13 residues. CDR3 DNA sequence: TGTGCCAGCAGAAGCGGGGGGGTACGCGAGCAGTACTTC. It specifies CASRSGGVREQYF.

The chain carries TRBV5-6 and TRBJ2-5; D ambiguous. Trimming shortened V by 0 bases and J by 9 bases, and 6 bases separated the two germline ends. The CDR3 spans 11 residues. Germline V lookup: CDR1 SGHDT, CDR2 YYEEEE. The CDR3 coding sequence is TGTGCCAGCAGCTTGGCGGCCTCCCAGTACTTC. Its protein is CASSLAASQYF. Full variable domain (outside the CDR3, taken from reference TRBV5-6 and TRBJ2-5): DAGVTQSPTHLIKTRGQQVTLRCSPKSGHDTVSWYQQALGQGPQFIFQYYEEEERQRGNFPDRFSGHQFPNYSSELNVNALLLGDSALYLCASSLAASQYFGPGTRLLVL.

The gene calls are TRBV7-6 and TRBJ2-7; D uncertain. The V and J ends lost 2 bases and 5 bases respectively, with 10 bases between them. Per the germline V gene, CDR1 is SGHVS and CDR2 is FNYEAQ. The CDR3 is 13 residues long. CDR3 nucleotide sequence: TGTGCCAGCAGCTTAAGGGTAACCCACGAGCAGTACTTC. It translates to CASSLRVTHEQYF.

The chain recombines TRBV5-4 with TRBJ2-1; 9 positions agree with TRBD2. J gave up 3 bases and V 0 bases, and 4 bases lay outside the gene matches. The CDR3 consists of 16 residues. CDR1 and CDR2 (germline): SGHNT, YYREEE (reference sequence). CDR3 nucleotide sequence: TGTGCCAGCAGCTTGGATAGCGGGAGAGTCTACAATGAGCAGTTCTTC. The encoded protein is CASSLDSGRVYNEQFF. Full variable domain (outside the CDR3, taken from reference TRBV5-4 and TRBJ2-1): ETGVTQSPTHLIKTRGQQVTLRCSSQSGHNTVSWYQQALGQGPQFIFQYYREEENGRGNFPPRFSGLQFPNYSSELNVNALELDDSALYLCASSLDSGRVYNEQFFGPGTRLTVL.

This chain joins TRBV7-2 and TRBJ2-3; TRBD1 is a possible D gene (6 bases). Trimming took 1 base from V and 2 from J, leaving 13 bases between them. The CDR3 sequence is 16 residues long. Germline V lookup: CDR1 SGHTA, CDR2 FQGNSA. The CDR3, as DNA: TGTGCCAGCAGCTTAGTACAGGGCTCCCCCACAGATACGCAGTATTTT. It encodes CASSLVQGSPTDTQYF.

The rearrangement uses TRBV9 and TRBJ1-4, with 9 bases matching TRBD1. Germline CDR1 is SGDLS and CDR2 is YYNGEE. The CDR3 is made up of 15 amino acids. V lost 4 bases and J lost 5; bases outside the gene matches: 6. The CDR3 is CASSPTGTGNEKLFF. CDR3 in DNA: TGTGCCAGCAGCCCGACCGGGACAGGGAATGAAAAACTGTTTTTT.

This clone was seen once. The chain carries TRBV4-3 and TRBJ2-3, with a tentative D call TRBD1 (5 bases). V lost 3 bases and J lost 3, with 13 bases in between. This CDR3 contains 15 residues. From germline, CDR1 is LGHNA and CDR2 YSLEER. The CDR3 region is CASSHYPKGTDTQYF. As DNA, the CDR3 is TGCGCCAGCAGCCATTACCCAAAGGGGACAGATACGCAGTATTTT.